This T cell receptor (beta chain) was identified in a study of T cell responses to AZD1222 COVID-19 vaccine. Study context: Pooled in the analysis were second doses at about 4 or about 12 weeks.

Germline-derived CDR1 and CDR2 are SGHTA and FQGTGA. Trimming took off 1 base at V and 0 bases at J, with 12 bases between the two ends. The CDR3 covers 16 residues. Findings and limits, study-wide: The donor cohort was predominantly white British with a female majority, and clonal diversity may have been underestimated. The study found Spike-specific TCR breadth and depth rose after two AZD1222 doses. Repertoires in all cases were sampled only once the peak T cell response had passed.

With regard to this clone: The antigen is unknown.

Generated by immunoSEQ multiplex PCR, the TCRdb table keeps only in-frame clones and is missing some. Here the sample spans around 110,000 clones, roughly 87% being singletons. Sequenced here: peripheral blood, sampled on day 0 of AZD1222 vaccination. V and J are TRBV7-3 and TRBJ1-1, with no clear D. This receptor was taken from an adult in good health. CDR3 in DNA: TGTGCCAGCAGCTTAATTTCCGGCTTCATGAACACTGAAGCTTTCTTT. Its translation is CASSLISGFMNTEAFF.